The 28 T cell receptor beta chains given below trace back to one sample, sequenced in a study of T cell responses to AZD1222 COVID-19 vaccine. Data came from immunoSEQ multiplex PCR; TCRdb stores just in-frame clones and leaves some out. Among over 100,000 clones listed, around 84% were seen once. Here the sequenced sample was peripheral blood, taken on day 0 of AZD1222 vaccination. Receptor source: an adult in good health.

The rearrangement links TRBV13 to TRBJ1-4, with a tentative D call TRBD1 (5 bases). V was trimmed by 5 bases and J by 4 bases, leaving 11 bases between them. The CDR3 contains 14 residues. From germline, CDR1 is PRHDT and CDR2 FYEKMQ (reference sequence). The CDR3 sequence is CASSRDRLNEKLFF. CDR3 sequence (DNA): TGTGCCAGCAGCCGCGACAGACTTAATGAAAAACTGTTTTTT.

The DNA for the CDR3 is TGTGCCAGCAGCCCCGGGGACAGGGACAATGAAAAACTGTTTTTT. Translation: CASSPGDRDNEKLFF. V and J are TRBV7-9 and TRBJ1-4, with 9 bases fitting TRBD1. Losses at the gene ends were 5 bases for V and 5 bases for J; bases not matched to a gene: 6. Germline lookup yields CDR1 SEHNR and CDR2 FQNEAQ (reference sequence). The CDR3 is 15 amino acids.

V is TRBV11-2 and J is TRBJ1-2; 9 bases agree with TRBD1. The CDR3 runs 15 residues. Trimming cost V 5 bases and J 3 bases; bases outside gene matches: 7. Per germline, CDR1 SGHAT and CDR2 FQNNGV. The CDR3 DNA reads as TGTGCCAGCAGCCTGTACAGGGGGCAGGACTATGGCTACACCTTC. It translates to CASSLYRGQDYGYTF. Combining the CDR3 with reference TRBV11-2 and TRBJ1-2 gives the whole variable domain EAGVAQSPRYKIIEKRQSVAFWCNPISGHATLYWYQQILGQGPKLLIQFQNNGVVDDSQLPKDRFSAERLKGVDSTLKIQPAKLEDSAVYLCASSLYRGQDYGYTFGSGTRLTVV.

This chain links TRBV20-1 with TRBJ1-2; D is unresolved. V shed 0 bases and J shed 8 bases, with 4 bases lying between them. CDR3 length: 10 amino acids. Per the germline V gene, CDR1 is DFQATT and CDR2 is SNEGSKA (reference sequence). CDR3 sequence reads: CSAREGGYTF. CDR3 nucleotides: TGCAGTGCTAGAGAGGGGGGCTACACCTTC.

DNA of the CDR3: TGCAGCGGGGGACAGGGCTACGAGCAGTACTTC. Its protein product is CSGGQGYEQYF. The rearrangement uses TRBV29-1 and TRBJ2-7, with TRBD1 matching 9 bases. Unmatched junction bases numbered 1, after V lost 7 bases and J lost 3 bases. The length of the CDR3 is 11 residues. The germline V gene has CDR1 SQVTM and CDR2 ANQGSEA.

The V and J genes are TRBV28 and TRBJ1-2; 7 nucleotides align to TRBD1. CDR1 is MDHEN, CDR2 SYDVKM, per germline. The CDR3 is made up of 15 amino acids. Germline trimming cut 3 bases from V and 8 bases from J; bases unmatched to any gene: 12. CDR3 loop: CASSLVWDSSSGYTF. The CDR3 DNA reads TGTGCCAGCAGTTTGGTTTGGGACAGTTCGTCCGGCTACACCTTC.

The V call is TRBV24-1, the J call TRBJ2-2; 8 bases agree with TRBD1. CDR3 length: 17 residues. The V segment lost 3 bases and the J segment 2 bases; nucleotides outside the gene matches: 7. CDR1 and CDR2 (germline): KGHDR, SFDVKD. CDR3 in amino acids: CATSDRRTGRNTGELFF. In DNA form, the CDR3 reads TGTGCCACCAGTGATCGGCGGACAGGGCGAAACACCGGGGAGCTGTTTTTT.

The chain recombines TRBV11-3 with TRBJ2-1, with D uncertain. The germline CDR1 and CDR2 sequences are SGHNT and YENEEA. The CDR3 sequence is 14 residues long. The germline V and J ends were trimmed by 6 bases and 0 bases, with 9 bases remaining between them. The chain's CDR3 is CASSLRSSYNEQFF. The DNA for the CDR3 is TGTGCCAGCAGTTTGCGGAGCTCCTACAATGAGCAGTTCTTC.

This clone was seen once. This CDR3 reads CASSTTPTGANSPLHF. CDR3 DNA sequence: TGTGCCAGTAGTACCACCCCGACAGGGGCCAATTCACCCCTCCACTTT. V usage is TRBV19 and J usage is TRBJ1-6; TRBD1 matches at 8 bases. CDR1 and CDR2 from the germline V gene are LNHDA and SQIVND (reference sequence). Germline trimming cut 4 bases from V and 7 bases from J; bases unmatched to any gene: 9. There are 16 residues in the CDR3. Full variable domain (outside the CDR3, taken from reference TRBV19 and TRBJ1-6): DGGITQSPKYLFRKEGQNVTLSCEQNLNHDAMYWYRQDPGQGLRLIYYSQIVNDFQKGDIAEGYSVSREKKESFPLTVTSAQKNPTAFYLCASSTTPTGANSPLHFGNGTRLTVT.

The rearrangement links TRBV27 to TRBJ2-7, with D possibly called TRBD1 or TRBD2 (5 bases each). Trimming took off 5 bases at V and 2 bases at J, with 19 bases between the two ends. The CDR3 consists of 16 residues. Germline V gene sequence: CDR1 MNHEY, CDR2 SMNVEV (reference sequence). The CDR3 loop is CASSPQYGTATYEQYF. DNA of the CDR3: TGTGCCAGCAGTCCCCAGTACGGGACGGCAACCTACGAGCAGTACTTC.

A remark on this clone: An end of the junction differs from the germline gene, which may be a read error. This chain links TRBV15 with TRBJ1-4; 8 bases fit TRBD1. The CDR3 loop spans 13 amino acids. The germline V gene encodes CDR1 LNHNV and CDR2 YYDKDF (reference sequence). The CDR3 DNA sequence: TGTGCCACCAGCAGAGCGGAACCGGGACAGGTTGTTTTT. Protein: CATSRAEPGQVVF. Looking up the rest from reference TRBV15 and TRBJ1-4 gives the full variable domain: DAMVIQNPRYQVTQFGKPVTLSCSQTLNHNVMYWYQQKSSQAPKLLFHYYDKDFNNEADTPDNFQSRRPNTSFCFLDIRSPGLGDTAMYLCATSRAEPGQVVFGSGTQLSVL.

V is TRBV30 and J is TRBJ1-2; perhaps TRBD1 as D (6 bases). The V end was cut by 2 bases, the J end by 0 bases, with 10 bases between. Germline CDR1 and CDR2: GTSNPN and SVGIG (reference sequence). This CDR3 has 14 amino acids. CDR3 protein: CAWSTDRTNYGYTF. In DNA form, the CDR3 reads TGTGCCTGGAGTACCGACAGGACTAACTATGGCTACACCTTC.

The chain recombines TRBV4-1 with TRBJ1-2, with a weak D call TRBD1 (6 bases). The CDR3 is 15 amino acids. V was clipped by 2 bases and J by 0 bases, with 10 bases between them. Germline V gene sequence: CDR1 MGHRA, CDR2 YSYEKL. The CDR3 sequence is CASSQTGTANYGYTF. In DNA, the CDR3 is TGCGCCAGCAGCCAAACAGGGACGGCTAACTATGGCTACACCTTC.

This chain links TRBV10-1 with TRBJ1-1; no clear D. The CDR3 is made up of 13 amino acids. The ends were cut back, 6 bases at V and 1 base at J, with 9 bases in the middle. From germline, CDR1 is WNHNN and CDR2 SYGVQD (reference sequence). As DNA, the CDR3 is TGCGCCAGCAGCGCCTCCAGGAACACTGAAGCTTTCTTT. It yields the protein CASSASRNTEAFF.

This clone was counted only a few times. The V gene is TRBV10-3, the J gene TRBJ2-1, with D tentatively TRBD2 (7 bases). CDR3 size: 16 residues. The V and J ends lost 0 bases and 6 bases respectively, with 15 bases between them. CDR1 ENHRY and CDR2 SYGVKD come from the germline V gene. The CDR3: CAISESWAGASNEQFF. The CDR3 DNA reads TGTGCCATCAGTGAGTCGTGGGCGGGGGCAAGCAATGAGCAGTTCTTC.

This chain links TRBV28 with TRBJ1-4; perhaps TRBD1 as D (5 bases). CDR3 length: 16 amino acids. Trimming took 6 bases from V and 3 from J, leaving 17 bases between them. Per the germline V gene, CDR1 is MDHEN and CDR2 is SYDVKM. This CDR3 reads CASRVGTLYPNEKLFF. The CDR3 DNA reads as TGTGCCAGCAGAGTAGGGACTCTCTATCCTAATGAAAAACTGTTTTTT.

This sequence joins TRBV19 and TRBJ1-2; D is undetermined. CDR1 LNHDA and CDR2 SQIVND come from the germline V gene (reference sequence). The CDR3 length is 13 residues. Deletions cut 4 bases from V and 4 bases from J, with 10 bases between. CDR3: CASSRTDGYGYTF. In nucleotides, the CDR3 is TGTGCCAGTAGTAGAACAGATGGCTATGGCTACACCTTC.

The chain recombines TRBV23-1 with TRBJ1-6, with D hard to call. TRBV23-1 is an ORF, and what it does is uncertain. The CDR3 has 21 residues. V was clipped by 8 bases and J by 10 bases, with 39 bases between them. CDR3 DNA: TGCGCCAGCCCTCGTCCGGGGATCCCGGGGAGTGAGGAATTAATTACGTCACCCCTCCACTTT. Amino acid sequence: CASPRPGIPGSEELITSPLHF.

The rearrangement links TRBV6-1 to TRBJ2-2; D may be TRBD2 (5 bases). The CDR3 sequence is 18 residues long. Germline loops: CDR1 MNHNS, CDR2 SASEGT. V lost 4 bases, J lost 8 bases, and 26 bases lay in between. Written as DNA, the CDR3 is TGTGCCAGCAGTGTACGGACTGGTCCTTCCCTATCGTCGGGGGAGCTGTTTTTT. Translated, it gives CASSVRTGPSLSSGELFF.

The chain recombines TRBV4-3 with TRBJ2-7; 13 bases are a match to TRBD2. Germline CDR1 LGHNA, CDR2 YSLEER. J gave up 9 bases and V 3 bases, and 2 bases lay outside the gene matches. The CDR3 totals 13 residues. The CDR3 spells CASSQRTSGGQYF. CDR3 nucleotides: TGCGCCAGCAGCCAGAGGACTAGCGGGGGGCAGTACTTC.

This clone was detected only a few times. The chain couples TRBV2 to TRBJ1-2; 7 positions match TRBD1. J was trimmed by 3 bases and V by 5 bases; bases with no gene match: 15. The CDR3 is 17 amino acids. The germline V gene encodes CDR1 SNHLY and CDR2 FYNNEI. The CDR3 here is CASSFRQGWDLYYGYTF. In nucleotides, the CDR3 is TGTGCCAGCAGTTTTAGACAGGGATGGGACCTCTACTATGGCTACACCTTC.

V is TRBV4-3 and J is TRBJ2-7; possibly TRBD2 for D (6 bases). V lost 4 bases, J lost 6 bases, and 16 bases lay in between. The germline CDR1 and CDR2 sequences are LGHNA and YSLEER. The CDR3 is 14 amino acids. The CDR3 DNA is TGCGCCAGCAGCCCCCAGCGGGCTAGTGGCGAGCAGTACTTC. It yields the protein CASSPQRASGEQYF.

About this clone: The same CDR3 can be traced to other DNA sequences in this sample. The CDR3 loop is CASSLGQGDSPLHF. As DNA, the CDR3 is TGCGCCAGCAGCTTGGGGCAGGGGGATTCACCCCTCCACTTT. The chain uses TRBV5-1 and TRBJ1-6; 7 nucleotides agree with TRBD1. Germline V gene sequence: CDR1 SGHRS, CDR2 YFSETQ. The junction had 2 bases not matched to a gene; V was cut back by 0 bases and J by 8 bases. The CDR3 consists of 14 residues. The whole variable domain, remainder taken from reference TRBV5-1 and TRBJ1-6, is KAGVTQTPRYLIKTRGQQVTLSCSPISGHRSVSWYQQTPGQGLQFLFEYFSETQRNKGNFPGRFSGRQFSNSRSEMNVSTLELGDSALYLCASSLGQGDSPLHFGNGTRLTVT.

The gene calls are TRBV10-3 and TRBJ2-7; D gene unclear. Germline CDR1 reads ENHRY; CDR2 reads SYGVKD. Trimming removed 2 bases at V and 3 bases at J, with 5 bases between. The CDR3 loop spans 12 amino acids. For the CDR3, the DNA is TGTGCCATCAGTGAGACTAACTACGAGCAGTACTTC. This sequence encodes CAISETNYEQYF.

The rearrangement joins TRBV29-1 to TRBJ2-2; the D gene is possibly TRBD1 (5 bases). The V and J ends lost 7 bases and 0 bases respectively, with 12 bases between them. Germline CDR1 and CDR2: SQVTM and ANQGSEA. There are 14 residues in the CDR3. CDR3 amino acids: CSAFRATNTGELFF. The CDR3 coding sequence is TGCAGCGCCTTCAGGGCAACGAACACCGGGGAGCTGTTTTTT.

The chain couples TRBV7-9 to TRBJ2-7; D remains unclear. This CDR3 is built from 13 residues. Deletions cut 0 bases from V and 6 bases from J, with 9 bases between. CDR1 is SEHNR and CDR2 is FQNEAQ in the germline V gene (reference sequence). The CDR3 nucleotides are TGTGCCAGCAGCTTAGCCCACTTGGGCGAGCAGTACTTC. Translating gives CASSLAHLGEQYF.

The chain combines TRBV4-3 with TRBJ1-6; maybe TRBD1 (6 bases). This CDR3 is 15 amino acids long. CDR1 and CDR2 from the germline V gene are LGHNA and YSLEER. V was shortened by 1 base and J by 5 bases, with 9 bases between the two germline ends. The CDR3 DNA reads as TGCGCCAGCAGCCAAGGGACAGCGGATAATTCACCCCTCCACTTT. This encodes CASSQGTADNSPLHF.

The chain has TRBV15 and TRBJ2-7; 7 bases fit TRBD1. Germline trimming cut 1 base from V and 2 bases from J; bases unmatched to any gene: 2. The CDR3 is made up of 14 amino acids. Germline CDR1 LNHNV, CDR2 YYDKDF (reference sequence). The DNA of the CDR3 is TGTGCCACCAGCAGAGGGACAGGTCCCTACGAGCAGTACTTC. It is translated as CATSRGTGPYEQYF.